This T cell receptor beta chain was identified in a study of shared clonotypes between healthy human individuals (TCRdb year 2020). Notes on the research overall: Two women and a few men aged 18 to 49 years were included in the cohort. Different laboratories and diverse techniques were used to prepare libraries and sequence TCR repertoires, to increase sequencing depth and limit assay-specific biases. To estimate repertoire size and how much clonotype sharing occurs between individuals, the study deeply sequenced the blood TCR repertoires of five healthy adults. Per donor, three plates each were used for CD4 naive and CD4 memory, two for CD8 naive, and one for CD8 memory. Each donor's leukapheresis produced roughly between roughly 0.85 and 9 billion PBMCs.

Beyond this particular receptor, the publication reports: Based on pairwise subsampling, the degree of clonotype sharing among donors was expected to be affected by sequencing depth. Even with the large sequencing depth, rarefaction of the sorted-subset datasets indicated that sequencing was incomplete. Sampling was limited to blood, and TCR repertoires in tissue likely differ from TCR repertoires in blood. Sharing across several donors was observed for around 5% of naive CD4, under 4% of naive CD8, about 2.5% of memory CD4, and about 0.38% of memory CD8 clonotypes. Naive subsets generally had larger estimated clonotype richness than memory subsets. Compared with non-shared clonotypes, the clonotypes found in all four sorted-subset donors had higher generation probabilities. Because the study included only a small number of donors, the genetic and exposure-history diversity represented was limited.

TCR CDR3 regions were amplified from genomic DNA by multiplex PCR using the deep immunoSEQ assay. Extracted genomic DNA from each cell subset was spread evenly across all wells of several immunoSEQ 96-well plates, with each plate serving as a replicate. For sorted subsets, each replicate PCR was loaded with approximately 0.2 ug genomic DNA, equivalent to about 30,000 T cell genomes. Purified libraries were measured with a Qubit 3.0 fluorometer, size-checked on a Bioanalyzer 2100, and measured again with the KAPA Library Quantification kit. A separate single-read 150-cycle Illumina NextSeq 550 flow cell was used to sequence each immunoSEQ 96-well plate. Per the original workflow: Because the immunoSEQ output held only junctional sequences and lacked quality scores, the filtering could not match the filtering applied to full-length reads. Sequences were annotated with PyIR, a Python wrapper for IgBLAST v1.9, using IMGT germline references to assign V/J genes and CDR3. Reads with weak V/J assignments (E-value above 1e-6), missing CDR3, stop codons, out-of-frame junctions, or ambiguous translated residues were removed. A V3J clonotype was defined by an identical inferred V gene, J gene, and CDR3 amino acid sequence. Percentage overlap between repertoires was computed as shared unique clonotypes divided by the size of the smaller repertoire. Three approaches were used to assess repertoire richness: RTK rarefaction, the Chao1 estimator, and Recon v2.1 estimates of unobserved clonotypes. Generation probabilities were computed with OLGA for all TCRbeta clonotypes obtained by the gDNA method from four donors. The table was pulled from immuneACCESS by TCRdb, which kept in-frame rearrangements only. Such tables lose some clones; where checked, under half of the loss comes from unresolved V genes, and the rest has no known cause. V and J calls and clone size come straight from that table; D and trimming were deduced from the DNA. The sample table contains about 1.5 million clones; only one count was recorded for roughly 96% of them. The biggest ten clones account for roughly 1.2% of the sample.

On this clone: No cognate antigen has been identified for it. There are no base qualities to consult, and no much larger clone falls within one base.

Via the germline V gene, CDR1 is SGHAT and CDR2 FQNNGV. The CDR3 measures 15 amino acids from cysteine to phenylalanine. Of the read, only the CDR3 DNA is kept; its 45 bases are in frame from base 1. The germline ends are 11 bases apart after V is trimmed by 0 bases and J by 2 bases. The donors were healthy, HIV-negative adults with no recently reported acute infections or vaccinations. All donors were Caucasian adults living in Nashville, Tennessee, USA. Magnetic negative selection was used to enrich CD4+ T cells, after which naive cells were positively selected on CD45RA and the negative fraction became the memory subset. Blood was collected by leukapheresis, and PBMCs were isolated by Ficoll-Histopaque density gradient centrifugation and then cryopreserved in liquid nitrogen vapor phase. Analytical flow cytometry was used to check the purity and quantity of each magnetically sorted T cell population. Each sorted fraction had its genomic DNA isolated and then quantified by UV absorbance on a Nanodrop 2000c.

In this chain, TRBV11-2 is recombined with TRBJ2-7; no D gene can be assigned with confidence. This clonotype was sampled from a man aged 25-45 years in good health. Sequencing was carried out using naive CD4+ T cells sorted from blood. Taken with the paper, the label for cell subset or site translates to: CD45RA+ positively selected. The CDR3 corresponds to CASSLERAVTYEQYF. The sequenced DNA: TGTGCCAGCAGCTTAGAAAGGGCAGTAACCTACGAGCAGTACTTC.